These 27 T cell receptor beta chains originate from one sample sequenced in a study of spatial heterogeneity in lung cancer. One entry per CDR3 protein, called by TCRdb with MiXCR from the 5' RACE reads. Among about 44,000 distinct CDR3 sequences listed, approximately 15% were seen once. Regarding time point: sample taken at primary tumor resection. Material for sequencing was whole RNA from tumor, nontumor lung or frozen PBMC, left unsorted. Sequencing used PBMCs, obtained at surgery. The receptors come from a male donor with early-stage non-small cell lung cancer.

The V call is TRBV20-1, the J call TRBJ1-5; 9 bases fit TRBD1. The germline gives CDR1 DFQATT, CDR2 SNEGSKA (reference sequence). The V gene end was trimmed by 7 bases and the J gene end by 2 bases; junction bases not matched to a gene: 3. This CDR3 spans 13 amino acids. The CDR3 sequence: CSVRQGGNQPQHF. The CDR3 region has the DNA TGCAGTGTCCGACAGGGGGGCAATCAGCCCCAGCATTTT.

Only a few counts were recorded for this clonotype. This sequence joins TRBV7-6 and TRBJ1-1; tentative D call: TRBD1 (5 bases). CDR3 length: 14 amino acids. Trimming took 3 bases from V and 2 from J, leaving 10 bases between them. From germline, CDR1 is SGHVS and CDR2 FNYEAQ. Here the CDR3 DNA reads TGTGCCAGCAGCTTGAGGGGCGAAAACACTGAAGCTTTCTTT. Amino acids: CASSLRGENTEAFF.

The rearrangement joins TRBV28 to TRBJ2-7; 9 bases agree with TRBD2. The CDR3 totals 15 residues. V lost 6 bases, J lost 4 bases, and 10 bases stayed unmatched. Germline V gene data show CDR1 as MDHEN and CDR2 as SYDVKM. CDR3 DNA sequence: TGTGCCAGCAGCAGGACTAGCGTGGTTTTTTACGAGCAGTACTTC. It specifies CASSRTSVVFYEQYF.

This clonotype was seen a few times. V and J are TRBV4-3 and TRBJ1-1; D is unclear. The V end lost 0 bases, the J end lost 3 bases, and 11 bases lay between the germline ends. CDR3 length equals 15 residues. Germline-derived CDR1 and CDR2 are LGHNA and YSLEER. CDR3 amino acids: CASSQDVTAYTEAFF. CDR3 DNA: TGCGCCAGCAGCCAAGATGTAACGGCGTACACTGAAGCTTTCTTT.

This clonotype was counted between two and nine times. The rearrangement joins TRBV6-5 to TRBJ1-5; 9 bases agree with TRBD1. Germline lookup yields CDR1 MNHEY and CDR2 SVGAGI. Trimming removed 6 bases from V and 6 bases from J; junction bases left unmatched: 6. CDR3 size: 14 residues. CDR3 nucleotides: TGTGCCAGCAGCCCGGGGACAGGGATTCAGCCCCAGCATTTT. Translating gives CASSPGTGIQPQHF.

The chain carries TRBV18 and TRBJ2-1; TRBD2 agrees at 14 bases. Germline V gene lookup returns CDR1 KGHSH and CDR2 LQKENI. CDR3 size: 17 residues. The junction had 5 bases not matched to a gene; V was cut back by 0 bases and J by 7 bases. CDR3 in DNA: TGTGCCAGCTCACCACCGATTCGGACTAGCGGGAGGAATGAGCAGTTCTTC. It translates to CASSPPIRTSGRNEQFF.

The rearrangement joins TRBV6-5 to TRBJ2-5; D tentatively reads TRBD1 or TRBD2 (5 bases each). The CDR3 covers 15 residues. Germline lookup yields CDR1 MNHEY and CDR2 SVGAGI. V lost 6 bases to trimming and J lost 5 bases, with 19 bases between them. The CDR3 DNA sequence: TGTGCCAGCAGACCTCGAGGGGACCCAGGGGAGACCCAGTACTTC. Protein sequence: CASRPRGDPGETQYF.

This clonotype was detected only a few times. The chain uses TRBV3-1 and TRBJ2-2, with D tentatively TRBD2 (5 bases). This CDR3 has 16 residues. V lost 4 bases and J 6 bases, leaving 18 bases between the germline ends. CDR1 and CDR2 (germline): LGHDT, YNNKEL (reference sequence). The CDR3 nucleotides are TGTGCCAGCAGCCCGCCAAGATCACCGGGGTCCGGGGAGCTGTTTTTT. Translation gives CASSPPRSPGSGELFF. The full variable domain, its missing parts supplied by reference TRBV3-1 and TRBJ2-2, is DTAVSQTPKYLVTQMGNDKSIKCEQNLGHDTMYWYKQDSKKFLKIMFSYNNKELIINETVPNRFSPKSPDKAHLNLHINSLELGDSAVYFCASSPPRSPGSGELFFGEGSRLTVL.

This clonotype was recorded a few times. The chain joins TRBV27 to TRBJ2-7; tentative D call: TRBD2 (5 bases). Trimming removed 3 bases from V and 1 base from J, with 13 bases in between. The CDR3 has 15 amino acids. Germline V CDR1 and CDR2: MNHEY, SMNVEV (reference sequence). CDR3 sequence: CASSFPGSPSYEQYF. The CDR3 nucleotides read TGTGCCAGCAGTTTCCCGGGGTCCCCGTCCTACGAGCAGTACTTC.

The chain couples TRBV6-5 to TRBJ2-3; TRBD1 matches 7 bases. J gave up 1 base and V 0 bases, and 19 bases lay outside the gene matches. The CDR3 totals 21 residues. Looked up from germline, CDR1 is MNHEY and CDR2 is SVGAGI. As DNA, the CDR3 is TGTGCCAGCAGTTACTCGACTTTTTGGGCAGTCGACAGGGATCGCACAGATACGCAGTATTTT. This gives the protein CASSYSTFWAVDRDRTDTQYF.

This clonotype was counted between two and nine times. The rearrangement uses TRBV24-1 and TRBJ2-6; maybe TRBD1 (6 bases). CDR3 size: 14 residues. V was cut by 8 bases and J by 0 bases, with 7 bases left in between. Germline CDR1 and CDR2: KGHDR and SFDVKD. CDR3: CATMDSSGANVLTF. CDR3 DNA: TGTGCCACCATGGACAGCTCTGGGGCCAACGTCCTGACTTTC.

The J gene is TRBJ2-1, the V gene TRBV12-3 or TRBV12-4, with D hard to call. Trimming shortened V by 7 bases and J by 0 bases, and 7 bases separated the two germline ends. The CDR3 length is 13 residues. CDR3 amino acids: CASTLGSYNEQFF. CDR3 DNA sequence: TGTGCCAGCACCTTGGGCTCCTACAATGAGCAGTTCTTC.

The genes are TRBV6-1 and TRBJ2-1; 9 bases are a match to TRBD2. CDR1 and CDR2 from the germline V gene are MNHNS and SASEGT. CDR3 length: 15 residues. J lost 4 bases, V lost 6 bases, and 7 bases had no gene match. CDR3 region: CASRKRGATYNEQFF. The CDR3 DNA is TGTGCCAGCAGGAAGCGGGGGGCCACTTACAATGAGCAGTTCTTC.

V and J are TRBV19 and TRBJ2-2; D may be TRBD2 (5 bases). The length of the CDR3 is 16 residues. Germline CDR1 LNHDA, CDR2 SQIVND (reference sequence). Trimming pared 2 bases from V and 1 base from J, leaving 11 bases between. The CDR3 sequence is CASSIRSRGNTGELFF. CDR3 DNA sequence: TGTGCCAGTAGTATAAGAAGCCGGGGGAACACCGGGGAGCTGTTTTTT.

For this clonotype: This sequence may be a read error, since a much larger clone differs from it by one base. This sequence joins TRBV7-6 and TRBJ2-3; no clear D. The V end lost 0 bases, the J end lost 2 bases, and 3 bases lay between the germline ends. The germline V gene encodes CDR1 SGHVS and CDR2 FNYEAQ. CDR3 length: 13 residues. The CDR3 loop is CASSLAVTDTQYF. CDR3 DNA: TGTGCCAGCAGCTTAGCCGTCACAGATACGCAGTATTTT.

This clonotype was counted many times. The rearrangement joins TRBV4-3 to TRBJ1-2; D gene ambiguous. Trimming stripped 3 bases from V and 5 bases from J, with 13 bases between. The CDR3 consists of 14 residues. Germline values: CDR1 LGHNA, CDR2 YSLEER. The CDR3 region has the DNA TGCGCCAGCAGCCAGCTTCAAGGAAAGTATGGCTACACCTTC. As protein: CASSQLQGKYGYTF.

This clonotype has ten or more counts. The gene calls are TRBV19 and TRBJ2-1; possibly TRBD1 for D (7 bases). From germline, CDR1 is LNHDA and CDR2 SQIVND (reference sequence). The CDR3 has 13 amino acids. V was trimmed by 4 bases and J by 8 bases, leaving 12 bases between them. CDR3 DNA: TGTGCCAGTAGTAAAGACAGGGACTATGAGCAGTTCTTC. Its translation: CASSKDRDYEQFF.

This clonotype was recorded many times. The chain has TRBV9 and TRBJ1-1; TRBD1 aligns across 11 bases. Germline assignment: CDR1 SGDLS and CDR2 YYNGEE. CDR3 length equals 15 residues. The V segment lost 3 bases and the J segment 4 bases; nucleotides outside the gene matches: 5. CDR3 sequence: CASSGTGGESTEAFF. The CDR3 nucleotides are TGTGCCAGCAGCGGGACAGGGGGCGAGTCCACTGAAGCTTTCTTT.

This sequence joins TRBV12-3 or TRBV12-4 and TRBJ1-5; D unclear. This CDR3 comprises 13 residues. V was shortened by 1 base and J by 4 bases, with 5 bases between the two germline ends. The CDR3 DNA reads TGTGCCAGCAGTTTAGGGGAAAATCAGCCCCAGCATTTT. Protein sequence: CASSLGENQPQHF.

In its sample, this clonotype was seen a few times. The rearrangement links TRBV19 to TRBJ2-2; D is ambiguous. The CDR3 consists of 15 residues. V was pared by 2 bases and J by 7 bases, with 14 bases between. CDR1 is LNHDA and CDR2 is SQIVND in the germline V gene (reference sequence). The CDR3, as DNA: TGTGCCAGTAGTATAATTGGCTACTTATACGGGGAGCTGTTTTTT. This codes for CASSIIGYLYGELFF.

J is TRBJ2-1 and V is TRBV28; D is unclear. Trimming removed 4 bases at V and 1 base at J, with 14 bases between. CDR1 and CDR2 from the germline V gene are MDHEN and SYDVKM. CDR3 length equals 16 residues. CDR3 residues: CASSSSTVYSYNEQFF. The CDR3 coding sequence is TGTGCCAGCAGTTCGTCAACGGTTTATTCCTACAATGAGCAGTTCTTC.

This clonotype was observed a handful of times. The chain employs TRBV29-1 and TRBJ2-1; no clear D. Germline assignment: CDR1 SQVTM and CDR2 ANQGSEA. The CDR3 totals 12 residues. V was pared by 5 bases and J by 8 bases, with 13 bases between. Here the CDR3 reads CSVTLVGDEQFF. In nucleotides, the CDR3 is TGCAGCGTTACCCTTGTAGGCGATGAGCAGTTCTTC.

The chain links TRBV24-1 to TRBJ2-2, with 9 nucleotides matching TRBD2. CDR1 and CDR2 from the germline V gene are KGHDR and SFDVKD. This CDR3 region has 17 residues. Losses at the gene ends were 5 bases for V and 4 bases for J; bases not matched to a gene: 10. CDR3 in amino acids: CATSVKREAGSTGELFF. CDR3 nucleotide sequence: TGTGCCACCAGTGTAAAGCGGGAGGCCGGGTCCACCGGGGAGCTGTTTTTT.

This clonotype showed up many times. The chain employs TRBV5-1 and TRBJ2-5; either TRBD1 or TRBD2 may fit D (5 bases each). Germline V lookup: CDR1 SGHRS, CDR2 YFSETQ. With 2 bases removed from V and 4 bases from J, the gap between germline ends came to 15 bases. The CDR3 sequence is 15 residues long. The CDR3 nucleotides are TGCGCCAGCAGCTTTTTGAGGGGAACCGGAGAGACCCAGTACTTC. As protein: CASSFLRGTGETQYF.

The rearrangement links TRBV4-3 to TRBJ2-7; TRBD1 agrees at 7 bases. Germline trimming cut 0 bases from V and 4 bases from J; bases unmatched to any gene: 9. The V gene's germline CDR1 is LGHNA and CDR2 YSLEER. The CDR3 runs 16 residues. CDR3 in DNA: TGCGCCAGCAGCCAAGAGACTGGGACAGATGGATACGAGCAGTACTTC. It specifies CASSQETGTDGYEQYF.

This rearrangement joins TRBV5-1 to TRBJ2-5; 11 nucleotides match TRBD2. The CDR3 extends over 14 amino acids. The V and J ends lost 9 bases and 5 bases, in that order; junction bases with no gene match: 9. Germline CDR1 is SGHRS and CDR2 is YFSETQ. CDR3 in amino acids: CATGLAGGFETQYF. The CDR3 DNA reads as TGCGCCACCGGGCTAGCGGGAGGTTTTGAGACCCAGTACTTC.

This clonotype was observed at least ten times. CDR3 sequence: CASSLAAGDGQTQYF. CDR3 in DNA: TGCGCCAGCAGCCTTGCGGCGGGGGACGGGCAGACCCAGTACTTC. The chain couples TRBV4-1 to TRBJ2-5, with TRBD2 matching over 7 bases. CDR3 length: 15 residues. Looked up from germline, CDR1 is MGHRA and CDR2 is YSYEKL. The J segment lost 6 bases and the V segment lost 4 bases, leaving 11 bases of the junction unmatched.